These 13 T cell receptor beta chains originate from one sample sequenced in a study of OX40 agonist ivuxolimab in advanced cancers. Repertoires were generated with immunoSEQ multiplex PCR, while TCRdb's copy carries only in-frame clones and drops some. The sample gives tens of thousands of clones, over 80% of which show up once; under 6% is in the top ten. The sequenced sample was CD4+ or CD8+ T cells sorted from blood, obtained in a trial of the OX40 agonist ivuxolimab. Receptor source: an adult with an advanced solid tumor such as melanoma, head and neck, liver or kidney cancer.

The chain employs TRBV5-1 and TRBJ2-1, with 7 bases that match TRBD1. The germline V gene encodes CDR1 SGHRS and CDR2 YFSETQ. The CDR3 length is 15 residues. V was pared by 2 bases and J by 5 bases, with 7 bases of the junction left unmatched. CDR3 loop: CASSFDRAPHNEQFF. CDR3 bases: TGCGCCAGCAGCTTTGACAGGGCCCCCCACAATGAGCAGTTCTTC.

The chain recombines TRBV7-8 with TRBJ2-3; possibly TRBD2 for D (5 bases). Germline CDR1 reads SGHVS; CDR2 reads FQNEAQ. V was pared by 2 bases and J by 0 bases, with 12 bases between. The length of the CDR3 is 16 residues. CDR3 DNA sequence: TGTGCCAGCAGCTTATCGGGGTCGTCTAGCACAGATACGCAGTATTTT. It specifies CASSLSGSSSTDTQYF.

The chain combines TRBV9 with TRBJ1-1; tentative D call: TRBD1 (6 bases). V lost 3 bases and J 8 bases, leaving 11 bases between the germline ends. CDR3 length: 12 amino acids. In germline, CDR1 is SGDLS, CDR2 YYNGEE. CDR3 nucleotide sequence: TGTGCCAGCAGCGGACCGACAGGCGAAGCTTTCTTT. Its protein is CASSGPTGEAFF.

Within the sample, this clone is medium-sized (0.01 to 0.1%). V usage is TRBV7-9 and J usage is TRBJ2-3; 8 bases map to TRBD2. Losses at the gene ends were 1 base for V and 4 bases for J; bases not matched to a gene: 4. CDR1 is SEHNR, CDR2 FQNEAQ, per germline (reference sequence). The CDR3 has 15 amino acids. DNA for the CDR3: TGTGCCAGCAGCTTAGGCGGGAGGAGCGCAGATACGCAGTATTTT. Its protein is CASSLGGRSADTQYF.

The chain uses TRBV19 and TRBJ1-5, with D possibly being TRBD1 (6 bases). Looked up from germline, CDR1 is LNHDA and CDR2 is SQIVND (reference sequence). The CDR3 length is 14 residues. The germline V and J ends were trimmed by 11 bases and 3 bases, with 17 bases remaining between them. CDR3 DNA: TGTGCCCTTGGAGGAGGGGGAAACAATCAGCCCCAGCATTTT. It is translated as CALGGGGNNQPQHF.

This clone occurred a few times. The chain uses TRBV10-1 and TRBJ2-1, with D unclear. Germline-derived CDR1 and CDR2 are WNHNN and SYGVQD (reference sequence). The CDR3 consists of 11 residues. V was pared by 3 bases and J by 8 bases, with 5 bases between. DNA of the CDR3: TGCGCCAGCAGTGACGGCCATGAGCAGTTCTTC. This sequence encodes CASSDGHEQFF.

V and J are TRBV6-5 and TRBJ1-1; TRBD1 might be the D (6 bases). Germline-derived CDR1 and CDR2 are MNHEY and SVGAGI. Trimming cost V 6 bases and J 4 bases, with 15 bases left between them. This CDR3 is built from 14 residues. The CDR3 region has the DNA TGTGCCAGCAGCCCGAGGGGGTTAAGCACTGAAGCTTTCTTT. It encodes CASSPRGLSTEAFF.

This clone appeared a few times. The chain recombines TRBV28 with TRBJ1-6; possibly TRBD1 for D (6 bases). CDR3 length: 17 amino acids. Germline V gives CDR1 MDHEN, CDR2 SYDVKM. V gave up 1 base and J gave up 7 bases, with 17 bases separating them. The CDR3 nucleotides are TGTGCCAGCAGTTTATTGGCCGGGACAAACGGGAATTCACCCCTCCACTTT. This translates into CASSLLAGTNGNSPLHF.

This rearrangement joins TRBV5-8 to TRBJ2-4; unclear D gene. The length of the CDR3 is 12 residues. Germline CDR1 is SGHTS and CDR2 is YDEGEE. V dropped 0 bases and J dropped 7 bases, with 5 bases sitting between them. The CDR3 spells CASSLGRNIQYF. The CDR3, as DNA: TGTGCCAGCAGCTTGGGCCGCAACATTCAGTACTTC.

In its sample, this clone was seen once. The CDR3 sequence is CASSGRGNPYEQYF. As DNA, the CDR3 is TGTGCCAGCAGTGGCAGGGGCAACCCCTACGAGCAGTACTTC. The V gene is TRBV2, the J gene TRBJ2-7; maybe TRBD1 (6 bases). Deletions cut 4 bases from V and 2 bases from J, with 12 bases between. CDR3 length: 14 amino acids. Germline V lookup: CDR1 SNHLY, CDR2 FYNNEI.

This rearrangement joins TRBV11-1 to TRBJ2-7, with 13 bases aligning to TRBD2. CDR1 is SGHAT, CDR2 FQDESV, per germline (reference sequence). V lost 5 bases and J lost 5; bases outside the gene matches: 6. CDR3 size: 15 residues. CDR3 in amino acids: CASSATSGRVDEQYF. The DNA of the CDR3 is TGTGCCAGCAGCGCCACTAGCGGGAGGGTCGACGAGCAGTACTTC.

The chain recombines TRBV2 with TRBJ1-1; 7 bases match TRBD1. CDR1 and CDR2 (germline): SNHLY, FYNNEI. J lost 6 bases, V lost 2 bases, and 0 bases had no gene match. This CDR3 has 12 amino acids. The CDR3 here is CASSEQGAEAFF. The CDR3 DNA follows: TGTGCCAGCAGTGAACAGGGGGCTGAAGCTTTCTTT.

The gene calls are TRBV7-2 and TRBJ2-3; 8 positions match TRBD1. The CDR3 loop spans 13 amino acids. The junction had 3 bases not matched to a gene; V was cut back by 5 bases and J by 5 bases. Germline CDR1 SGHTA, CDR2 FQGNSA. CDR3 loop: CASSRDRGDTQYF. The CDR3 DNA reads TGTGCCAGCAGCCGTGACAGGGGAGATACGCAGTATTTT.